Sequencing of this TCR beta chain was carried out in a study of T cell repertoires in cytomegalovirus infection. Study-wide context: It was the public TCR beta signatures that indicated both CMV infection and matching HLA type.

There are a few counts of this clonotype. Its antigen remains unknown. Whole-study results and caveats: The ex vivo response showed dominance by HLA-C-restricted CMV-specific TCR beta clonotypes.

TCRdb fed the reads into MiXCR, producing one record per CDR3 protein. The sample includes roughly 150,000 distinct CDR3 sequences, roughly a fifth of them seen just once. CDR3 size: 22 residues. Germline CDR1 and CDR2: MNHEY and SMNVEV (reference sequence). V trimming: 1 base; J trimming: 3 bases; junction bases outside the gene matches: 21. The clonotype originates from a human donor in good health (CMV status not recorded). Some clones in this sample may be carry-over from other donors' samples. This sample comprised CD8+ T cells from cultured PBMCs, obtained from culture after CMV antigen stimulation. J is TRBJ2-1 and V is TRBV27; TRBD1 aligns across 10 bases. The CDR3 nucleotides are TGTGCCAGCAGTTTATTTCCCCCGGACAGGGGGAAATGGAAAAGGGACTACAATGAGCAGTTCTTC. It specifies CASSLFPPDRGKWKRDYNEQFF.